A selection of T cell receptor beta chains follows, all from one sample in a study of shared clonotypes between healthy human individuals. Sequenced by immunoSEQ multiplex PCR; TCRdb stores in-frame clones only, minus some. The sample consists of approximately 980,000 clones, more than 75% of them appearing once. Sequencing input: memory CD4+ T cells sorted from blood. The source of these receptors is a man aged 18 to 29 in good health. Each CDR3 is given with its conserved first and last residue. The D gene is left open where the match is weak. Expanded clones are given a class, and other clones once, few, many or no size at all.

TRBJ1-5	few	TRBV2	-	TGTGCCAGCAGTAAAGGATTTAGCAATCAGCCCCAGCATTTT	CASSKGFSNQPQHF
TRBJ1-4	once	TRBV10-3	-	TGTGCCATCAGTGTTGGAGGTACTAATGAAAAACTGTTTTTT	CAISVGGTNEKLFF
TRBJ1-5	-	TRBV11-2	-	TGTGCCAGCAGCTTAGTGGGAGTCAATCAGCCCCAGCATTTT	CASSLVGVNQPQHF
TRBJ2-2	-	TRBV7-2	-	TGTGCCAGCAGCTTAGTTGAAGGCGGCGGGACCGGGGAGCTGTTTTTT	CASSLVEGGGTGELFF
TRBJ2-7	-	TRBV7-8	TRBD1	TGTGCCAGCAGCATCCGGGACAGAGGCGACGAGCAGTACTTC	CASSIRDRGDEQYF
TRBJ2-7	few	TRBV11-2	TRBD2	TGTGCCAGCAGCCCACAAGGGACTAGCGGGAGACAGCAGTACTTC	CASSPQGTSGRQQYF
TRBJ2-7	-	TRBV5-1	-	TGCGCCAGCAGCTTGGTACAGGGCAGCTACGAGCAGTACTTC	CASSLVQGSYEQYF
TRBJ1-1	many	TRBV6-1	TRBD1	TGTGCCAGCATACGACAGGGGAACACTGAAGCTTTCTTT	CASIRQGNTEAFF
TRBJ2-1	-	TRBV6-1	-	TGTGCCAGCAGTGAAAGGGGAACTCGGGGGTACAATGAGCAGTTCTTC	CASSERGTRGYNEQFF
TRBJ1-5	-	TRBV6-1	TRBD1	TGTGCCAGCAGTGTAGGCAGGGGGAGGCAGCCCCAGCATTTT	CASSVGRGRQPQHF
TRBJ2-7	-	TRBV6-6	-	TGTGCCAGCAGTTACGGGGACAACGTCGCCGAGCAGTACTTC	CASSYGDNVAEQYF
TRBJ1-1	-	TRBV6-6	TRBD1	TGTGCCAGCAGGGAAGGGACAGGGGGTGAAGCTTTCTTT	CASREGTGGEAFF
TRBJ2-7	-	TRBV7-2	TRBD2	TGTGCCAGCAGTTTATCTAGCGGGAGGGCCTACTTTACCTACGAGCAGTACTTC	CASSLSSGRAYFTYEQYF
TRBJ2-3	-	TRBV6-6	-	TGTGCCAGCAGAGACTGGACAGGCACAGATACGCAGTATTTT	CASRDWTGTDTQYF
TRBJ1-2	few	TRBV6-1	TRBD1	TGTGCCAGCAGGGGGGACAGGGGGCATTCGGATGGCTACACCTTC	CASRGDRGHSDGYTF
TRBJ1-5	-	TRBV4-1	TRBD1	TGCGCCAGCAGCCACCCGGTTTCTCAGGGGGCGTTTACTCAGCCCCAGCATTTT	CASSHPVSQGAFTQPQHF
TRBJ2-7	-	TRBV28	-	TGTGCCAGCAGAACTCCCGGACAGACCTACGAGCAGTACTTC	CASRTPGQTYEQYF
TRBJ1-5	many	TRBV18	-	TGTGCCAGCTCAATTGGGACATATGATAGCAATCAGCCCCAGCATTTT	CASSIGTYDSNQPQHF
TRBJ1-1	once	TRBV9	-	TGTGCCAGCAGCTCCCCGACCCTTACTGAAGCTTTCTTT	CASSSPTLTEAFF
TRBJ2-7	-	TRBV7-8	TRBD1	TGTGCCAGCAGGGGACGGGGACAGGGCCACGAGCAGTACTTC	CASRGRGQGHEQYF
TRBJ1-1	-	TRBV6-5	-	TGTGCCAGCAATCCCGGGGGGAACACTGAAGCTTTCTTT	CASNPGGNTEAFF
TRBJ2-6	once	TRBV4-1	-	TGCGCCAGCAGCCTCCCACAGTACTCTGGGGCCAACGTCCTGACTTTC	CASSLPQYSGANVLTF
TRBJ2-5	-	TRBV5-1	TRBD2	TGCGCCAGCAGCGCGGGGGGCGGGCAAGAGACCCAGTACTTC	CASSAGGGQETQYF
TRBJ1-3	-	TRBV7-2	-	TGTGCCAGCAGCTTCCCGACAGGAGCTGGAAACACCATATATTTT	CASSFPTGAGNTIYF
TRBJ2-7	-	TRBV20-1	-	TGCAGTGCTAGCGGGAACTACGAGCAGTACTTC	CSASGNYEQYF
TRBJ1-5	few	TRBV2	-	TGTGCCAGCAGTGATGGGGGAAGGGGCAATCAGCCCCAGCATTTT	CASSDGGRGNQPQHF
TRBJ2-3	-	TRBV11-3	-	TGTGCCAGCGCTACTGGCACAGATACGCAGTATTTT	CASATGTDTQYF
TRBJ1-1	-	TRBV2	-	TGTGCCAGCAGTCCCGTCCTCATTTCCGTTGAAGCTTTCTTT	CASSPVLISVEAFF
TRBJ2-7	-	TRBV6-5	TRBD1	TGTGCCAGCAGTAACAGGGGTTCCTACGAGCAGTACTTC	CASSNRGSYEQYF
TRBJ2-1	once	TRBV5-4	-	TGTGCCAGCAGCTTGAAAAACTACAATGAGCAGTTCTTC	CASSLKNYNEQFF
TRBJ1-5	-	TRBV7-2	TRBD1	TGTGCCAGCAGCTCCCGACAGGGGGCAGGTCAGCCCCAGCATTTT	CASSSRQGAGQPQHF
TRBJ2-7	-	TRBV6-5	-	TGTGCCAGCAGTTACCGGGACGGATGGATCTACGAGCAGTACTTC	CASSYRDGWIYEQYF